A selection of T cell receptor beta chains follows, all from one sample in a study of glioma-infiltrating T cells after dendritic cell vaccination. Only in-frame clones appear in the TCRdb table, and some are missing; sequencing was by immunoSEQ multiplex PCR. Altogether approximately 36,000 clones are present, approximately 84% being singletons, with the ten largest covering 7.5% to 10%. The starting material was blood, obtained before dendritic cell vaccination. These receptors were taken from a human donor with glioblastoma. Both conserved end residues are part of each CDR3. Fields, in order: D gene, V gene, J gene, clone size, CDR3 DNA, CDR3 protein. A D gene is named only where the DNA matches it firmly. Some rows mark clone size as missing; the rest say once, few, many or name a class of expanded clone.

d_gene: NA
v_gene: TRBV4-3
j_gene: TRBJ1-5
abundance: NA
CDR3nt: TGCGCCAGCAGCCAAGATGTCACAGGAGGAGGGAATAGCAATCAGCCCCAGCATTTT
CDR3aa: CASSQDVTGGGNSNQPQHF

d_gene: NA
v_gene: TRBV7-8
j_gene: TRBJ1-5
abundance: NA
CDR3nt: TGTGCCAGCAGCTCTTGGACAAAGGGGCAGCCCCAGCATTTT
CDR3aa: CASSSWTKGQPQHF

d_gene: NA
v_gene: TRBV5-1
j_gene: TRBJ1-2
abundance: NA
CDR3nt: TGCGCCAGCAGCTCTTCAGCGCCCTATGGCTACACCTTC
CDR3aa: CASSSSAPYGYTF

d_gene: TRBD2
v_gene: TRBV19
j_gene: TRBJ2-2
abundance: few
CDR3nt: TGTGCCAGTAGTATCGGGGGGGGAACGTACACCGGGGAGCTGTTTTTT
CDR3aa: CASSIGGGTYTGELFF

d_gene: TRBD1
v_gene: TRBV19
j_gene: TRBJ1-5
abundance: NA
CDR3nt: TGTGCCAGTAGTATGAGAACAGGGGGAATGGTACGAAGCAATCAGCCCCAGCATTTT
CDR3aa: CASSMRTGGMVRSNQPQHF

d_gene: TRBD2
v_gene: TRBV2
j_gene: TRBJ2-1
abundance: NA
CDR3nt: TGTGCCAGCAGGCGACTAGCGGGGCCCTACAATGAGCAGTTCTTC
CDR3aa: CASRRLAGPYNEQFF

d_gene: TRBD1
v_gene: TRBV6-6
j_gene: TRBJ2-7
abundance: NA
CDR3nt: TGTGCCAGCAGTTACTCATCGGACAGGGGGGACGAGCAGTACTTC
CDR3aa: CASSYSSDRGDEQYF

d_gene: TRBD1
v_gene: TRBV18
j_gene: TRBJ1-3
abundance: once
CDR3nt: TGTGCCAGCTCACCACCACGGCAGGGGGACGACACCATATATTTT
CDR3aa: CASSPPRQGDDTIYF

d_gene: TRBD1
v_gene: TRBV19
j_gene: TRBJ1-2
abundance: NA
CDR3nt: TGTGCCAGTAGTCCGCTGGACAGGGGGCGAGGCTACACCTTC
CDR3aa: CASSPLDRGRGYTF

d_gene: NA
v_gene: TRBV11-3
j_gene: TRBJ2-3
abundance: once
CDR3nt: TGTGCCAGCAGCTTAGGGGGAGGGGGGCACAGGGGGACGCAGTATTTT
CDR3aa: CASSLGGGGHRGTQYF

d_gene: NA
v_gene: TRBV6-5
j_gene: TRBJ1-2
abundance: NA
CDR3nt: TGTGCCAGCAACCAGTTATCGAACTATGGCTACACCTTC
CDR3aa: CASNQLSNYGYTF

d_gene: TRBD2
v_gene: TRBV28
j_gene: TRBJ2-3
abundance: few
CDR3nt: TGTGCCAGCAGTTTTAGCGGGGAAGGGGATACGCAGTATTTT
CDR3aa: CASSFSGEGDTQYF

d_gene: TRBD1
v_gene: TRBV6-5
j_gene: TRBJ1-1
abundance: NA
CDR3nt: TGTGCCAGCAAACGGACAGGGGGCGACACTGAAGCTTTCTTT
CDR3aa: CASKRTGGDTEAFF

d_gene: NA
v_gene: TRBV5-4
j_gene: TRBJ1-1
abundance: NA
CDR3nt: TGTGCCAGCACCGGTATGAACACTGAAGCTTTCTTT
CDR3aa: CASTGMNTEAFF

d_gene: NA
v_gene: TRBV4-3
j_gene: TRBJ1-2
abundance: NA
CDR3nt: TGCGCCAGCAGCCAAGAGCCGGGGATGAGCTATGGCTACACCTTC
CDR3aa: CASSQEPGMSYGYTF

d_gene: TRBD1
v_gene: TRBV30
j_gene: TRBJ1-4
abundance: NA
CDR3nt: TGTGCCTGGAACCCAGGGGGCATCCCTAATGAAAAACTGTTTTTT
CDR3aa: CAWNPGGIPNEKLFF

d_gene: NA
v_gene: TRBV25-1
j_gene: TRBJ1-1
abundance: once
CDR3nt: TGTGCCAGCAGCACAGGGTTTCGCTTGATGAACACTGAAGCTTTCTTT
CDR3aa: CASSTGFRLMNTEAFF

d_gene: TRBD1
v_gene: TRBV6-5
j_gene: TRBJ1-2
abundance: NA
CDR3nt: TGTGCCAGCAGTTACTCGACAGGGGGCGATGGCTACACCTTC
CDR3aa: CASSYSTGGDGYTF

d_gene: NA
v_gene: TRBV7-8
j_gene: TRBJ2-5
abundance: NA
CDR3nt: TGTGCCAGCAGCTCCATCAACAGGGTGGGAGAGACCCAGTACTTC
CDR3aa: CASSSINRVGETQYF

d_gene: NA
v_gene: TRBV10-3
j_gene: TRBJ2-2
abundance: NA
CDR3nt: TGTGCCATCATGCGGCAGATAGACACCGGGGAGCTGTTTTTT
CDR3aa: CAIMRQIDTGELFF

d_gene: NA
v_gene: TRBV6-1
j_gene: TRBJ2-1
abundance: once
CDR3nt: TGTGCCAGCAGTCCCCCACCGGGGGAGCAGTTCTTC
CDR3aa: CASSPPPGEQFF

d_gene: TRBD2
v_gene: TRBV10-3
j_gene: TRBJ2-3
abundance: NA
CDR3nt: TGTGCCATCAGGAAGACGGGGGGGATCACAGATACGCAGTATTTT
CDR3aa: CAIRKTGGITDTQYF

d_gene: NA
v_gene: TRBV7-9
j_gene: TRBJ2-7
abundance: NA
CDR3nt: TGTGCCAGCAGCTTAGGACTCACCTCCTACGAGCAGTACTTC
CDR3aa: CASSLGLTSYEQYF

d_gene: NA
v_gene: TRBV27
j_gene: TRBJ2-3
abundance: few
CDR3nt: TGTGCAACCGGGCGGGGCACAGATACGCAGTATTTT
CDR3aa: CATGRGTDTQYF

d_gene: NA
v_gene: TRBV29-1
j_gene: TRBJ1-2
abundance: NA
CDR3nt: TGCAGCGTTGAACAGGGGTATGGCTATGGCTACACCTTC
CDR3aa: CSVEQGYGYGYTF

d_gene: NA
v_gene: TRBV19
j_gene: TRBJ2-1
abundance: NA
CDR3nt: TGTGCCAGTAGTACTTCCGAGAGGAGGGGCAATGAGCAGTTCTTC
CDR3aa: CASSTSERRGNEQFF

d_gene: NA
v_gene: TRBV7-2
j_gene: TRBJ2-5
abundance: NA
CDR3nt: TGTGCCAGCAGCTTACTACTAGTATCAGAGACCCAGTACTTC
CDR3aa: CASSLLLVSETQYF

d_gene: NA
v_gene: TRBV9
j_gene: TRBJ2-3
abundance: few
CDR3nt: TGTGCCAGCAGCGCCGAGGGGGGGGCCTACACAGATACGCAGTATTTT
CDR3aa: CASSAEGGAYTDTQYF

d_gene: TRBD2
v_gene: TRBV5-1
j_gene: TRBJ2-1
abundance: NA
CDR3nt: TGCGCCAGCAGCCACGCGGGGGGGCCTAGCTACAATGAGCAGTTCTTC
CDR3aa: CASSHAGGPSYNEQFF

d_gene: TRBD2
v_gene: TRBV11-2
j_gene: TRBJ2-5
abundance: NA
CDR3nt: TGTGCCAGCAGCTTAGGCGGGGGAAGCGGGGAGACCCAGTACTTC
CDR3aa: CASSLGGGSGETQYF

d_gene: NA
v_gene: TRBV11-3
j_gene: TRBJ1-5
abundance: NA
CDR3nt: TGTGCCAGCGGAGAGGATAGCAATCAGCCCCAGCATTTT
CDR3aa: CASGEDSNQPQHF

d_gene: TRBD2
v_gene: TRBV19
j_gene: TRBJ2-1
abundance: NA
CDR3nt: TGTGCCAGTAATATACCGGCGGGGGGGCCGATCAATGAGCAGTTCTTC
CDR3aa: CASNIPAGGPINEQFF

d_gene: NA
v_gene: TRBV6-4
j_gene: TRBJ2-7
abundance: many
CDR3nt: TGTGCCAGCAGTTACTCAGCTGGGAGAAGATTCGAGCAGTACTTC
CDR3aa: CASSYSAGRRFEQYF

d_gene: TRBD2
v_gene: TRBV29-1
j_gene: TRBJ2-3
abundance: NA
CDR3nt: TGCAGCGCCGATGGACTAGCGGGGGGTAGCACAGATACGCAGTATTTT
CDR3aa: CSADGLAGGSTDTQYF

d_gene: TRBD1
v_gene: TRBV11-3
j_gene: TRBJ1-1
abundance: NA
CDR3nt: TGTGCCAGCAGCTTGGTTGGTTCTTGGGACAGGGGGAACACTGAAGCTTTCTTT
CDR3aa: CASSLVGSWDRGNTEAFF

d_gene: TRBD2
v_gene: TRBV5-1
j_gene: TRBJ2-3
abundance: NA
CDR3nt: TGCGCCAGCAGCCCCCGGACTAGCGGGGGGGCCAGCGATACGCAGTATTTT
CDR3aa: CASSPRTSGGASDTQYF

d_gene: TRBD2
v_gene: TRBV9
j_gene: TRBJ2-1
abundance: NA
CDR3nt: TGTGCCAGCAGCGTAGTCCCTACTAGCGGGGGGGCGGGTAATGAGCAGTTCTTC
CDR3aa: CASSVVPTSGGAGNEQFF

d_gene: TRBD1
v_gene: TRBV4-2
j_gene: TRBJ2-7
abundance: NA
CDR3nt: TGTGCCAGCAGCCAACAGGCCGGGACAGGGCAATACGAGCAGTACTTC
CDR3aa: CASSQQAGTGQYEQYF

d_gene: NA
v_gene: TRBV11-2
j_gene: TRBJ1-1
abundance: few
CDR3nt: TGTGCCAGCAGCTTATTCATTGCAGGCACTGAAGCTTTCTTT
CDR3aa: CASSLFIAGTEAFF

d_gene: NA
v_gene: TRBV28
j_gene: TRBJ1-1
abundance: NA
CDR3nt: TGTGCCAGTAGGTCAAAAGGTTGGGGGGTCGAAAACAGTGCTTTCTTT
CDR3aa: CASRSKGWGVENSAFF

d_gene: TRBD1
v_gene: TRBV5-1
j_gene: TRBJ1-4
abundance: NA
CDR3nt: TGCGCCAGCAGCTTGGCAGGGGGTCCAACCCTTAATGAAAAACTGTTTTTT
CDR3aa: CASSLAGGPTLNEKLFF

d_gene: NA
v_gene: TRBV5-6
j_gene: TRBJ1-5
abundance: NA
CDR3nt: TGTGCCAGCAGCCCAGGGGTGGGGTTTGGTCAGCCCCAGCATTTT
CDR3aa: CASSPGVGFGQPQHF

d_gene: NA
v_gene: TRBV19
j_gene: TRBJ2-7
abundance: NA
CDR3nt: TGTGCCAGTAGTAAGACGCGGGGCCACGAGCAGTACTTC
CDR3aa: CASSKTRGHEQYF

d_gene: NA
v_gene: TRBV5-1
j_gene: TRBJ1-1
abundance: NA
CDR3nt: TGCGCCAGCAGCTTGGTGTGGAGGGACACTGAAGCTTTCTTT
CDR3aa: CASSLVWRDTEAFF

d_gene: NA
v_gene: TRBV6-1
j_gene: TRBJ1-4
abundance: few
CDR3nt: TGTGCCAGCAGTGAATTAGGGGGAAGGGGTTCAACTAATGAAAAACTGTTTTTT
CDR3aa: CASSELGGRGSTNEKLFF